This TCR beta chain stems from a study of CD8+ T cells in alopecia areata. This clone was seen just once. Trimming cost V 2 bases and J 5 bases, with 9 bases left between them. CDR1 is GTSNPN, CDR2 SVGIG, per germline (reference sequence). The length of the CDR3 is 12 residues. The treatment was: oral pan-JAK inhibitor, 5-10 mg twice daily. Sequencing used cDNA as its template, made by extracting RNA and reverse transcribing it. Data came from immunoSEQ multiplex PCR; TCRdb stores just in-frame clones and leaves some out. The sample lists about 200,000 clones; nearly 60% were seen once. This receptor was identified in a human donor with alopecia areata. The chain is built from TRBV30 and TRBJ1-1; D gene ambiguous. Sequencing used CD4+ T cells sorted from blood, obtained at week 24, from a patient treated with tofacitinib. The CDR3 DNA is TGTGCCTGGAGTTGGACGGAGACTGAAGCTTTCTTT. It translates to CAWSWTETEAFF.